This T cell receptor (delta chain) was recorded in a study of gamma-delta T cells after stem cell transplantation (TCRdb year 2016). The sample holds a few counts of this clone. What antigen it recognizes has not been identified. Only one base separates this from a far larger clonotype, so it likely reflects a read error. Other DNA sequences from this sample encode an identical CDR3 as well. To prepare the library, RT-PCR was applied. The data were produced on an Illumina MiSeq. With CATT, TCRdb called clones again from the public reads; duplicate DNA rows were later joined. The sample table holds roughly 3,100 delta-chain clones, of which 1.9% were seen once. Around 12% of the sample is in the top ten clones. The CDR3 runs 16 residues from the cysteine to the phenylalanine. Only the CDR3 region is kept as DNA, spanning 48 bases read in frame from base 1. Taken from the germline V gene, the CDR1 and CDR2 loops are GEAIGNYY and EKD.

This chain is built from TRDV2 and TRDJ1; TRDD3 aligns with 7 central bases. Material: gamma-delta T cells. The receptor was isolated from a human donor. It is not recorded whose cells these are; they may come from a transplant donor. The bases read TGTGCCTGTGAAGTACTGGGGATCCCCCAGGGCGATAAGCTCATCTTT. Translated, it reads CACEVLGIPQGDKLIF.